The sequence of this TCR beta chain was determined in a study of OX40 agonist ivuxolimab in advanced cancers. Profiled with immunoSEQ multiplex PCR; TCRdb holds only in-frame clones, not every one. Here the sample spans 25,000 to 30,000 clones, about 77% being singletons. Germline trimming cut 4 bases from V and 0 bases from J; bases unmatched to any gene: 7. Germline values: CDR1 SGHDT, CDR2 YYEEEE. This CDR3 has 17 amino acids. The origin of this receptor is an adult with an advanced solid tumor such as melanoma, head and neck, liver or kidney cancer. The specimen comprised CD4+ or CD8+ T cells sorted from blood, sampled in a trial of the OX40 agonist ivuxolimab. The chain links TRBV5-6 to TRBJ2-6, with 7 bases lining up with TRBD1. CDR3 in amino acids: CASSVGGRASGANVLTF. The CDR3 DNA is TGTGCCAGCAGCGTAGGGGGCCGGGCCTCTGGGGCCAACGTCCTGACTTTC.